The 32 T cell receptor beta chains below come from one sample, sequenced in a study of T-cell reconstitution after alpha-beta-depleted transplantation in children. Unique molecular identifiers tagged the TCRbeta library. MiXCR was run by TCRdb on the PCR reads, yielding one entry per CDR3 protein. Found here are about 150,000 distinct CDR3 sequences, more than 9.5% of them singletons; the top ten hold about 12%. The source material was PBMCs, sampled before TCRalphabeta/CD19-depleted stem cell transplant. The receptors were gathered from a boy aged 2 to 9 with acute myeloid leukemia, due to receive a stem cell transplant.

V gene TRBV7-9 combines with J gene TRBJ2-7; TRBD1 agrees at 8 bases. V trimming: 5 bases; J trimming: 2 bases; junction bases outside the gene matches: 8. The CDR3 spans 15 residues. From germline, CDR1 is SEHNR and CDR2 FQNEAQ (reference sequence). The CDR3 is CASSLYRGSTYEQYV. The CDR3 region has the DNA TGTGCCAGCAGCCTATACAGGGGGTCCACCTACGAGCAGTACGTC.

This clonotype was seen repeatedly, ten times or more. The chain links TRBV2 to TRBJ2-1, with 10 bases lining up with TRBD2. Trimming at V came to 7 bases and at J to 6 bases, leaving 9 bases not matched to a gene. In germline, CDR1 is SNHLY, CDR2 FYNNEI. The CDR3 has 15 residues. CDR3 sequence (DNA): TGTGCCAGCATACAACTCAGCGGGAGGGTCAATGAGCAGTTCTTC. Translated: CASIQLSGRVNEQFF.

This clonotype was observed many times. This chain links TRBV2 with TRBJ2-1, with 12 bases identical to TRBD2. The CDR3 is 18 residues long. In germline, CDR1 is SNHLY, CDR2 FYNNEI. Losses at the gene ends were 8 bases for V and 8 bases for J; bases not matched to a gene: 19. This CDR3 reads CASSNRLAGANQKYEQFF. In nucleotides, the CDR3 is TGTGCCAGCTCTAACCGACTAGCGGGAGCAAATCAGAAGTATGAGCAGTTCTTC. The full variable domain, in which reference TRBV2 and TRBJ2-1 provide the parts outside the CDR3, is EPEVTQTPSHQVTQMGQEVILRCVPISNHLYFYWYRQILGQKVEFLVSFYNNEISEKSEIFDDQFSVERPDGSNFTLKIRSTKLEDSAMYFCASSNRLAGANQKYEQFFGPGTRLTVL.

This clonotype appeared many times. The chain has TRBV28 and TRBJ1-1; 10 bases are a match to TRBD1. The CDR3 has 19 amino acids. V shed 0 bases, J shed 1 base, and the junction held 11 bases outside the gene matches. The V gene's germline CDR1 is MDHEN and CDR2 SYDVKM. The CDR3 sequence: CASSLWRLLGQGENTEAFF. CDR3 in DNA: TGTGCCAGCAGTTTATGGCGGCTCCTAGGACAGGGGGAGAACACTGAAGCTTTCTTT. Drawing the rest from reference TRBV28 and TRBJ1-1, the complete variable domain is DVKVTQSSRYLVKRTGEKVFLECVQDMDHENMFWYRQDPGLGLRLIYFSYDVKMKEKGDIPEGYSVSREKKERFSLILESASTNQTSMYLCASSLWRLLGQGENTEAFFGQGTRLTVV.

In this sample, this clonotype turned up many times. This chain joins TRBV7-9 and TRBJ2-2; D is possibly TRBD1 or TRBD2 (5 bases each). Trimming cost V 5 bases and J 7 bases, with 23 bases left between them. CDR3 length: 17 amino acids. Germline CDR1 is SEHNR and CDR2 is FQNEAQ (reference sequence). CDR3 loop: CASSKREIPGNHGELFF. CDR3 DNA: TGTGCCAGCAGCAAAAGGGAGATCCCAGGGAACCACGGGGAGCTGTTTTTT.

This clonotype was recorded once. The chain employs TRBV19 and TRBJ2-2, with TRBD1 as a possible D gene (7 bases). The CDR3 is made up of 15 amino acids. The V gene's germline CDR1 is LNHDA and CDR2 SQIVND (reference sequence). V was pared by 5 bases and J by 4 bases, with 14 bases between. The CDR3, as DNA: TGTGCCAGTAGTTGGGGGACAGCGGGCACCGGGGAGCTGTTTTTT. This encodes CASSWGTAGTGELFF.

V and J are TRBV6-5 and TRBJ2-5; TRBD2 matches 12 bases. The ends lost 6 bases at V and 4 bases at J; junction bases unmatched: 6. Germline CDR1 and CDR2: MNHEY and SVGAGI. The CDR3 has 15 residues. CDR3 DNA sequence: TGTGCCAGCAGGTCCTCTAGCGGGAGGGGAGAGACCCAGTACTTC. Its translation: CASRSSSGRGETQYF.

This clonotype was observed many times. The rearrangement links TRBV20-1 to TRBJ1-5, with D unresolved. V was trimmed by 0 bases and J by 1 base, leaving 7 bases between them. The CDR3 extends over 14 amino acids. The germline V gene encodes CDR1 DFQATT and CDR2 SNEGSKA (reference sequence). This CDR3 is CSARDLDSNQPQHF. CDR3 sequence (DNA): TGCAGTGCTAGAGATTTAGACAGCAATCAGCCCCAGCATTTT.

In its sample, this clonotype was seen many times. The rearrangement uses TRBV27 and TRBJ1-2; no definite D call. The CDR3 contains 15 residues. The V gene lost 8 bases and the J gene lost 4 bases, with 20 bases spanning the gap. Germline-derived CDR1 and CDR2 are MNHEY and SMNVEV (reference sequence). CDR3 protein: CASRPRLGGSYGYTF. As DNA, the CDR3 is TGTGCCAGCCGGCCCAGATTGGGCGGATCCTATGGCTACACCTTC.

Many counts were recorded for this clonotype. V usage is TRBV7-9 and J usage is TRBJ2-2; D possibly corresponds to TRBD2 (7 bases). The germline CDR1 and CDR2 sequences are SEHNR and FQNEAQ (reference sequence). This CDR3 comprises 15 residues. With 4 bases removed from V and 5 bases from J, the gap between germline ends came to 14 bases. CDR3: CASSSGGLGTGELFF. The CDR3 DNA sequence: TGTGCCAGCAGCTCCGGGGGGCTCGGGACCGGGGAGCTGTTTTTT.

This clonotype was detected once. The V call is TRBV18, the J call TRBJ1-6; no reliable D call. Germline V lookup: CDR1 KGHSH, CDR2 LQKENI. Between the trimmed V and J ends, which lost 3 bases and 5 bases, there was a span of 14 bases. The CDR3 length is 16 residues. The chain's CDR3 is CASSPMGNRNNSPLHF. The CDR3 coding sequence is TGTGCCAGCTCACCTATGGGGAATCGGAATAATTCACCCCTCCACTTT. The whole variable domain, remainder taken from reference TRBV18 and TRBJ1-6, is NAGVMQNPRHLVRRRGQEARLRCSPMKGHSHVYWYRQLPEEGLKFMVYLQKENIIDESGMPKERFSAEFPKEGPSILRIQQVVRGDSAAYFCASSPMGNRNNSPLHFGNGTRLTVT.

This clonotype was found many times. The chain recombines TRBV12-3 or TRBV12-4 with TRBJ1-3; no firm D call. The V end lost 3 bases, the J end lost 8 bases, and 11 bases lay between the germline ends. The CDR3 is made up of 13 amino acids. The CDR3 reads CASSFGSSDTIYF. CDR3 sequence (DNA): TGTGCCAGCAGTTTCGGCAGCTCGGACACCATATATTTT.

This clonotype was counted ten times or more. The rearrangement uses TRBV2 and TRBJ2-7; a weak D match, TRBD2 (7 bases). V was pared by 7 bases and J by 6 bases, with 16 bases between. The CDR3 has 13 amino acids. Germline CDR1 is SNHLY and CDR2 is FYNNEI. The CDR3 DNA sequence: TGTGCCAGCAAGCGGGACATCGTGCCCGAGCAGTACTTC. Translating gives CASKRDIVPEQYF.

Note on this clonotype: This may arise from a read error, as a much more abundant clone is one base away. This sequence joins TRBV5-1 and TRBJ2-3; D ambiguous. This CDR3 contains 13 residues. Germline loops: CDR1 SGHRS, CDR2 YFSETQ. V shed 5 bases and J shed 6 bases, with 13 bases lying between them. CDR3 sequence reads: CASSRLRWDTQYF. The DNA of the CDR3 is TGCGCCAGCAGTCGTTTAAGGTGGGATACGCAGTATTTT.

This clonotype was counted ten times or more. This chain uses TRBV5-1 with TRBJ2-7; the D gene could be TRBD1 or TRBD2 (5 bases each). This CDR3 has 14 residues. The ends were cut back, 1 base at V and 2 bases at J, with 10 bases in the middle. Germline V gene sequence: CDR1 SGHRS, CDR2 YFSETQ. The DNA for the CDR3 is TGCGCCAGCAGCTTGAGGGACGGCACCTACGAGCAGTACTTC. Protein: CASSLRDGTYEQYF.

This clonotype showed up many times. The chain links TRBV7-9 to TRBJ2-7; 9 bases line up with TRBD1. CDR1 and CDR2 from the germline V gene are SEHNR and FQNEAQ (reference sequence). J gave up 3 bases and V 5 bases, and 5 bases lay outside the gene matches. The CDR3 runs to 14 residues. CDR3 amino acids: CASSPGQGLYEQYF. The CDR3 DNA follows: TGTGCCAGCAGCCCGGGACAGGGCCTCTACGAGCAGTACTTC.

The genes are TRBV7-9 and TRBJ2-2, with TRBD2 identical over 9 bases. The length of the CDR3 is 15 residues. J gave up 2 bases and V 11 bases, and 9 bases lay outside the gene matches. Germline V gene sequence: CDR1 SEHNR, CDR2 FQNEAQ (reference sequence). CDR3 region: CAGKKRGDNTGELFF. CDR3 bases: TGTGCCGGGAAGAAGCGGGGGGATAACACCGGGGAGCTGTTTTTT.

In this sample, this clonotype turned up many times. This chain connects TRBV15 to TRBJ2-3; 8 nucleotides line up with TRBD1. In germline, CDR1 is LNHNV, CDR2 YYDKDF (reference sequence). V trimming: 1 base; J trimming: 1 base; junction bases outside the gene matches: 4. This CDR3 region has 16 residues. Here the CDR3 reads CATSRGGQAGTDTQYF. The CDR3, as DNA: TGTGCCACCAGCAGAGGGGGACAGGCCGGCACAGATACGCAGTATTTT.

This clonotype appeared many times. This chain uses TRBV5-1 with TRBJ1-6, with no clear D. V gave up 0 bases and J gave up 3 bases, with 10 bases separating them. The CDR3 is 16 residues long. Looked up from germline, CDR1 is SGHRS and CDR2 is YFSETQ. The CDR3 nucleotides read TGCGCCAGCAGCTTGGGAGGTCAGTTCTATAATTCACCCCTCCACTTT. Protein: CASSLGGQFYNSPLHF.

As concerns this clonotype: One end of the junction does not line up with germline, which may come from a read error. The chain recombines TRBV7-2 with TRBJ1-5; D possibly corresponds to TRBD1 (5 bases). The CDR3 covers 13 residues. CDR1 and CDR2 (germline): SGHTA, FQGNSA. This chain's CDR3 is CASSLRQNQLQLF. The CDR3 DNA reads TGTGCCAGCAGCTTACGACAGAATCAGCTCCAGCTTTTT. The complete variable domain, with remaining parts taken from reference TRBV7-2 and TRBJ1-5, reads GAGVSQSPSNKVTEKGKDVELRCDPISGHTALYWYRQSLGQGLEFLIYFQGNSAPDKSGLPSDRFSAERTGGSVSTLTIQRTQQEDSAVYLCASSLRQNQLQLFGDGTRLSIL.

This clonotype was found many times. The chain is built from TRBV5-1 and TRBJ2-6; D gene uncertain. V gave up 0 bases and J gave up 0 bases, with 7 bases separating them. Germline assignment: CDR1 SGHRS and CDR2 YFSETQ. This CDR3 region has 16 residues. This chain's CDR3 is CASSLGVGSGANVLTF. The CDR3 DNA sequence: TGCGCCAGCAGCTTGGGGGTAGGCTCTGGGGCCAACGTCCTGACTTTC.

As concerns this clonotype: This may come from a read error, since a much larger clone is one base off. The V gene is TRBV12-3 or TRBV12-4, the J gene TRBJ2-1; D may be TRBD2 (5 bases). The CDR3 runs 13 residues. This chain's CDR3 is CASTVGLYKEQFF. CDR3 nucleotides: TGTGCCAGCACCGTTGGACTCTACAAAGAGCAGTTCTTC.

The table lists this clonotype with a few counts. The CDR3 loop is CASSLGGQGGVGYTF. CDR3 sequence (DNA): TGCGCCAGCAGCTTGGGGGGACAGGGTGGAGTTGGCTACACCTTC. V gene TRBV5-1 combines with J gene TRBJ1-2; 9 bases match TRBD1. J gave up 7 bases and V 0 bases, and 7 bases lay outside the gene matches. Germline V gives CDR1 SGHRS, CDR2 YFSETQ. The length of the CDR3 is 15 residues.

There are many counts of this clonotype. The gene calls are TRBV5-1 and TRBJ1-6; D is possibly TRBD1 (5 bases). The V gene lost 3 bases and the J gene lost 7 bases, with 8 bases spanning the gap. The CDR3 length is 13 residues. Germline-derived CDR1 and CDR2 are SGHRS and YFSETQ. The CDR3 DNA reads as TGCGCCAGCAGCTCTGACAGAAATTCACCCCTCCACTTT. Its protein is CASSSDRNSPLHF.

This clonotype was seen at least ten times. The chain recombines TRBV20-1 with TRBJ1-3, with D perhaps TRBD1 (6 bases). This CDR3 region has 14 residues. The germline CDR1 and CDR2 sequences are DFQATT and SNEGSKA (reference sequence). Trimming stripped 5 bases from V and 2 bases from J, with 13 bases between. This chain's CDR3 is CSAGGGGPGNTIYF. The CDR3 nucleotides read TGCAGTGCTGGGGGCGGGGGGCCTGGAAACACCATATATTTT.

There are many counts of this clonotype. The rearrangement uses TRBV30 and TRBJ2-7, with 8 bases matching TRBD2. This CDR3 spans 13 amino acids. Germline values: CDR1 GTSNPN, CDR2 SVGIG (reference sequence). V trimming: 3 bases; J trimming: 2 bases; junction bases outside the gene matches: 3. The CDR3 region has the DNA TGTGCCTGGAGGAGGGGACTAGCCTACGAGCAGTACTTC. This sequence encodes CAWRRGLAYEQYF.

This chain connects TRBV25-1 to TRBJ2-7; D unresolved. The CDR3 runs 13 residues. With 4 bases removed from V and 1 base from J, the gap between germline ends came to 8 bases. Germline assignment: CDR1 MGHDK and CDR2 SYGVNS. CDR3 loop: CASSGHQSYEQYF. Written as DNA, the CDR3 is TGTGCCAGCAGTGGGCACCAGTCCTACGAGCAGTACTTC.

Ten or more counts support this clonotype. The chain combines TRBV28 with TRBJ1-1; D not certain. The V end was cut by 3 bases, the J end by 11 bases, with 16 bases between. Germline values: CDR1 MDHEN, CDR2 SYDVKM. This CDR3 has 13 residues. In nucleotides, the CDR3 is TGTGCCAGCAGTTTCTCCCGCGGCCTGATCGCTTTCTTT. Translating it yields CASSFSRGLIAFF. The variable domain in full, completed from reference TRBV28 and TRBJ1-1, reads DVKVTQSSRYLVKRTGEKVFLECVQDMDHENMFWYRQDPGLGLRLIYFSYDVKMKEKGDIPEGYSVSREKKERFSLILESASTNQTSMYLCASSFSRGLIAFFGQGTRLTVV.

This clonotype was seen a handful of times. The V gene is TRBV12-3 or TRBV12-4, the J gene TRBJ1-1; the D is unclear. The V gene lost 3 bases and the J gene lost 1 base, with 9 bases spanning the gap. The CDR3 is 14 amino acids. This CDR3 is CASSFVASNTEAFF. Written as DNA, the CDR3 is TGTGCCAGCAGTTTCGTGGCGTCGAACACTGAAGCTTTCTTT.

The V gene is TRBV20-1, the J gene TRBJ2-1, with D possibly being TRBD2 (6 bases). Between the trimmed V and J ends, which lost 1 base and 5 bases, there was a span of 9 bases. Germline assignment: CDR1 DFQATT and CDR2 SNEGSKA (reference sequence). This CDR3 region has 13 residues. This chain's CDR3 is CSARGGGNNEQFF. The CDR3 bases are TGCAGTGCTAGAGGGGGAGGTAACAATGAGCAGTTCTTC.

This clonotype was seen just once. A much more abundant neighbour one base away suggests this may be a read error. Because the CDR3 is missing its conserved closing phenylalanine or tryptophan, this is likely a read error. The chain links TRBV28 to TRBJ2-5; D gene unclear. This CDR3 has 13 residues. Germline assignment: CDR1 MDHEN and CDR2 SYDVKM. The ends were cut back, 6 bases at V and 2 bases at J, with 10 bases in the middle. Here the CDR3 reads CASRNNIQETQYL. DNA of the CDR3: TGTGCCAGCAGAAACAATATACAAGAGACCCAGTACTTG.

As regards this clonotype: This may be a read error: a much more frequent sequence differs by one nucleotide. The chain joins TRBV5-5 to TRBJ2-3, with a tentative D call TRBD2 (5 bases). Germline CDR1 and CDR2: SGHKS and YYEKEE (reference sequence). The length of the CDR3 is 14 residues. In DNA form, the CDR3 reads TGTGCCAGCAGGTTGGCGGGTAGGGCGGATACGCAGTATTTT. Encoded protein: CASRLAGRADTQYF.